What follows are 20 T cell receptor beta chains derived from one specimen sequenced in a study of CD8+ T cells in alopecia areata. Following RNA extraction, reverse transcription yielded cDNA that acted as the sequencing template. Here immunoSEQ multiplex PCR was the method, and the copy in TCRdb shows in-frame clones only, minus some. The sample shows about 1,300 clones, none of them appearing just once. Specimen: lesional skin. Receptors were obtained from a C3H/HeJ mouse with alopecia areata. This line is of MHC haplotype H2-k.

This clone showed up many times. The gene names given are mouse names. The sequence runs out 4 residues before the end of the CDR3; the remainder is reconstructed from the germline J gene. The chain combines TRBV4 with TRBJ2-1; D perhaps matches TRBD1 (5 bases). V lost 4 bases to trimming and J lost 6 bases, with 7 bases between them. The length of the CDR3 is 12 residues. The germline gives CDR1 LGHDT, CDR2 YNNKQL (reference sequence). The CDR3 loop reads CASSLTAAEQFF. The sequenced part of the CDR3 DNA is TGTGCCAGCAGCTTGACAGCTGCT.

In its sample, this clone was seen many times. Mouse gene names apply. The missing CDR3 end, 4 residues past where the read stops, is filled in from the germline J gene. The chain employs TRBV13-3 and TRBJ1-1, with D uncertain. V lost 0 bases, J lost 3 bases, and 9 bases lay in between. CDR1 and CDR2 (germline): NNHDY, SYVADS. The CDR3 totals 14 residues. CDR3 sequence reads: CASSDVGRDTEVFF. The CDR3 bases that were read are TGTGCCAGCAGTGATGTGGGGAGGGACACA.

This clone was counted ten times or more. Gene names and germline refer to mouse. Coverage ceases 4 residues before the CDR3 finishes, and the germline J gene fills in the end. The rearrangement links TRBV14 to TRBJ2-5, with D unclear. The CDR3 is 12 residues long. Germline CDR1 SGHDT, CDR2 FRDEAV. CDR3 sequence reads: CASSFLRDTQYF. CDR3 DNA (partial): TGTGCCAGCAGTTTCCTCAGGGAC.

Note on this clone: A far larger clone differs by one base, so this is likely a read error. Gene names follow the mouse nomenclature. The CDR3 bases that were read are TGTGCCAGCAGTCCCTTGGACAGAAGTAGTGCAGAA. Translated: CASSPLDRSSAE. The whole CDR3 is CASSPLDRSSAETLYF. V and J are TRBV19 and TRBJ2-3; weak D call: TRBD1 (6 bases). The read halts 4 residues ahead of the CDR3 end, with the missing end drawn from the germline J gene. The CDR3 loop spans 16 amino acids. Germline V gene data show CDR1 as FNHDT and CDR2 as SITEND (reference sequence). Trimming took off 4 bases at V and 0 bases at J, with 15 bases between the two ends.

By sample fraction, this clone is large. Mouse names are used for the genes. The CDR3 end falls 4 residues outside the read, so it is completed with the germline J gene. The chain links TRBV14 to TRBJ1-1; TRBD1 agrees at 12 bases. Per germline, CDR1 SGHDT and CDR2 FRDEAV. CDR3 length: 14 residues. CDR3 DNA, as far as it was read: TGTGCCAGCAGCGCCGGGACAGGGGGCGCA. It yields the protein CASSAGTGGA. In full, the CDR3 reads CASSAGTGGAEVFF.

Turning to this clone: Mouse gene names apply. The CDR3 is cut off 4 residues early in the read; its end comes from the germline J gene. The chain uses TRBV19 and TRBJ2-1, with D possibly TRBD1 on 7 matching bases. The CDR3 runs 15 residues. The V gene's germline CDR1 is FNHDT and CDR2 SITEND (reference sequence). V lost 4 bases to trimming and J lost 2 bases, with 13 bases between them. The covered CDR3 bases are TGTGCCAGCAGTCATCTCAGGGGGGACTATGCT. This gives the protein CASSHLRGDYA. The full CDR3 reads CASSHLRGDYAEQFF. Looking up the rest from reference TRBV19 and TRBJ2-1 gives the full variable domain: GGIITQTPKFLIGQEGQKLTLKCQQNFNHDTMYWYRQDSGKGLRLIYYSITENDLQKGDLSEGYDASREKKSSFSLTVTSAQKNEMAVFLCASSHLRGDYAEQFFGPGTRLTVL.

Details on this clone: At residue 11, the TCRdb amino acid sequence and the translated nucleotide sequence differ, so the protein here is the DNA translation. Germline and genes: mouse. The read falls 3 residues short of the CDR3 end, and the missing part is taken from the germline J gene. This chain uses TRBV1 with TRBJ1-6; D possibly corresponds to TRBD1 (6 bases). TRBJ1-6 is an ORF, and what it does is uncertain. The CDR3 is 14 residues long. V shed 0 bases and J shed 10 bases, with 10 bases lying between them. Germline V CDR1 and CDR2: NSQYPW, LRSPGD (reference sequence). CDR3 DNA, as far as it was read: TGCACCTGCAGTGCAGATTTGAGGGGGTCGCCC. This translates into CTCSADLRGSP. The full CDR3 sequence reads CTCSADLRGSPLYF.

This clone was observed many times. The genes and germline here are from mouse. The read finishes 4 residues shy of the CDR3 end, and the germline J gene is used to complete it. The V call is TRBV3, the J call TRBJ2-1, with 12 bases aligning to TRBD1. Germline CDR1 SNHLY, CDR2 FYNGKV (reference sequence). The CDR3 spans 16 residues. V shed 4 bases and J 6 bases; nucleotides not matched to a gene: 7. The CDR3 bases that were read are TGTGCCAGCAGCTCATCCGGGACAGGGGGCTTTGCT. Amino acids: CASSSSGTGGFA. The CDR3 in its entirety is CASSSSGTGGFAEQFF.

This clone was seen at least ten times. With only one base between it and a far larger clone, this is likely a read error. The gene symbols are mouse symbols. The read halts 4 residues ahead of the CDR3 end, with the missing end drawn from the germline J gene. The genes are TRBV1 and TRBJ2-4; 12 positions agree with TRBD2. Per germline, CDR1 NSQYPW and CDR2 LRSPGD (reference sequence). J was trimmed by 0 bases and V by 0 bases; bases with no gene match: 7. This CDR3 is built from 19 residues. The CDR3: CTCSADPDWGGSSQNTLYF. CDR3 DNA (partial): TGCACCTGCAGTGCAGACCCGGACTGGGGGGGGTCTAGTCAAAAC.

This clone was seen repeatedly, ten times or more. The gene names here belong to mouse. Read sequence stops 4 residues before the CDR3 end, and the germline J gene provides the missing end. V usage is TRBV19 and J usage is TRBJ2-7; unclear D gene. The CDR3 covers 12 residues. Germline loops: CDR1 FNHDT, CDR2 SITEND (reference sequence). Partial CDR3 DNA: TGTGCCAGCAGTGCCTGGCTTTAT. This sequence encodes CASSAWLY. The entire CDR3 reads CASSAWLYEQYF.

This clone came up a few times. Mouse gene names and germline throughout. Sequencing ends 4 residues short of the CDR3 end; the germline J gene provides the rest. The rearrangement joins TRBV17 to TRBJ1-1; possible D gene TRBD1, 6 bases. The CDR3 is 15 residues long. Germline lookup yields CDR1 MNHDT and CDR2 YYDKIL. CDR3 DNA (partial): TGTGCTAGCAGTAGAAGGTGGGACAACCAACAA. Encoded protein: CASSRRWDNQQ. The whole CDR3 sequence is CASSRRWDNQQEVFF. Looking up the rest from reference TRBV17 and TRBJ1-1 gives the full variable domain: DTTVKQNPRYKLARVGKPVNLICSQTMNHDTMYWYQKKPNQAPKLLLFYYDKILNREADTFEKFQSSRPNNSFCSLYIGSAGLEYSAMYLCASSRRWDNQQEVFFGKGTRLTVV.

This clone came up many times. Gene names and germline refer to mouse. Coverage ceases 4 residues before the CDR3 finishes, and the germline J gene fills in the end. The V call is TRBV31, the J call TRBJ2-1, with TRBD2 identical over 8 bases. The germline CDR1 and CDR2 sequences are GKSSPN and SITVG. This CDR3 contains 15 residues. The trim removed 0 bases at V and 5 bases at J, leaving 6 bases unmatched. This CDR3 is CAWSLAGGRDAEQFF. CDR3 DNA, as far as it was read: TGTGCCTGGAGTCTAGCGGGGGGGCGCGATGCT.

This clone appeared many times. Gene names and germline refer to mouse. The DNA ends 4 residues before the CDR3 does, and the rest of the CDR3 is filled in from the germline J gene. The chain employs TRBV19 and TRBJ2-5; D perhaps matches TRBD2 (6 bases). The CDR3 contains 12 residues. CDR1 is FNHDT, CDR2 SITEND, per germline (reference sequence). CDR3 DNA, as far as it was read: TGTGCCAGCAGGTGGGGGATGGAC. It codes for CASRWGMD. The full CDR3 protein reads CASRWGMDTQYF.

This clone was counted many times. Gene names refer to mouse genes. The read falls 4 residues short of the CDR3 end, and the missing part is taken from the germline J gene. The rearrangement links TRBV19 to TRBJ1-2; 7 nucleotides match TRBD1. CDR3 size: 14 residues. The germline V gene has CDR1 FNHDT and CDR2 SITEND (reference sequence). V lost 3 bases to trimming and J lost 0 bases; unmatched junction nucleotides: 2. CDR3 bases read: TGTGCCAGCAGTAGGGACAGTGCAAACTCC. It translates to CASSRDSANS. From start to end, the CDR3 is CASSRDSANSDYTF.

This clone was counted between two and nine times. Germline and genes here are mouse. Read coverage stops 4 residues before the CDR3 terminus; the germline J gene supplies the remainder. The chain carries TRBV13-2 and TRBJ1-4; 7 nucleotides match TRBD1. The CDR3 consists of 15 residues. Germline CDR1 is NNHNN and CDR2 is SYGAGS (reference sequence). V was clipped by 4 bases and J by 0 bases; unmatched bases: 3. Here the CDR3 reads CASGRTGISNERLFF. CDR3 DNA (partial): TGTGCCAGCGGTCGGACAGGAATTTCCAACGAA.

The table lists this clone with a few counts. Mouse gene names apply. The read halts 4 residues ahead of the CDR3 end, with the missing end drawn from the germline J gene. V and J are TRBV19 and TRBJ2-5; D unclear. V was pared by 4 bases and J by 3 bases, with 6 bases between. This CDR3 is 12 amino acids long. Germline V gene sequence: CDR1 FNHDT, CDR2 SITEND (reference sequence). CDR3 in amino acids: CASSPRQDTQYF. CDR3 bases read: TGTGCCAGCAGTCCCAGACAAGAC.

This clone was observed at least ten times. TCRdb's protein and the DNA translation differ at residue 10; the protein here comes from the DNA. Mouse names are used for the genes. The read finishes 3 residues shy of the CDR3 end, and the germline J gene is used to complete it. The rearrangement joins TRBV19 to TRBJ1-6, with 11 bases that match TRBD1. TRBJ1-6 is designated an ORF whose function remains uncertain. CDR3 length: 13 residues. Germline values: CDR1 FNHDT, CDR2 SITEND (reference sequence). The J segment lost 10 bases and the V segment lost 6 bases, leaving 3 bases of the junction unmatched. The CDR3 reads CASIRDRGSPLYF. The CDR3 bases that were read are TGTGCCAGCATCCGGGACAGGGGGTCGCCC.

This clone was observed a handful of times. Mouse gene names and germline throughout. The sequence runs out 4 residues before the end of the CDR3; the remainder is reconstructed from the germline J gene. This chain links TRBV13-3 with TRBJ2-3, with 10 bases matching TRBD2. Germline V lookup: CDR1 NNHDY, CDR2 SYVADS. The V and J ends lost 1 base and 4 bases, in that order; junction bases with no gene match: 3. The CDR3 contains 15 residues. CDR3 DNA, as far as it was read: TGTGCCAGCAGTGATAGACTGGGGGGAACAGAA. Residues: CASSDRLGGTE. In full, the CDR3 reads CASSDRLGGTETLYF.

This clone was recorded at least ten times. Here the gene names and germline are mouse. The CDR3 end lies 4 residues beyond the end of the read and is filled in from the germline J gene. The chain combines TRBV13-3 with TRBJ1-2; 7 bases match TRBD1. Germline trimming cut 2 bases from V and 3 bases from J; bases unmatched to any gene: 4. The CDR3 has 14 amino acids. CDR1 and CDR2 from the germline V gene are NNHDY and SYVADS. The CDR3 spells CASSEGQGDSDYTF. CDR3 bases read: TGTGCCAGCAGTGAAGGTCAGGGGGACTCC.

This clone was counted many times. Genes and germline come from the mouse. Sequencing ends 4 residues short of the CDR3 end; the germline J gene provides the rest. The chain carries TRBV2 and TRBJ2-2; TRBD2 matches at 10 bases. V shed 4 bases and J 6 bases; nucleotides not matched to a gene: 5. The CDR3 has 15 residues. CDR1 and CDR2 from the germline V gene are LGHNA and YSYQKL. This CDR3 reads CASSPAGGAPGQLYF. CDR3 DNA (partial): TGTGCCAGCAGCCCCGCTGGGGGGGCTCCCGGG.